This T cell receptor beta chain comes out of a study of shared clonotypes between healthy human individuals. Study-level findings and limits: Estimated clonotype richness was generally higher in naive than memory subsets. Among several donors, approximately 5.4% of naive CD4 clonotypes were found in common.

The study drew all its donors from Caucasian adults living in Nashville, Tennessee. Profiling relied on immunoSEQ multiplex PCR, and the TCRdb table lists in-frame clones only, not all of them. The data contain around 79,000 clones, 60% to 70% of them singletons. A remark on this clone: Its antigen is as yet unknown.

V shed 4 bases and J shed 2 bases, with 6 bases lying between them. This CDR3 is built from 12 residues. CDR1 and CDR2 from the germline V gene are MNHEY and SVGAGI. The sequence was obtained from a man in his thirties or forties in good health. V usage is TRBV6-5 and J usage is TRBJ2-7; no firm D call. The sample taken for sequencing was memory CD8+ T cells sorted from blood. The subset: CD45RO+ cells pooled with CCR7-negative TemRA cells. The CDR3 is CASSSSTYEQYF. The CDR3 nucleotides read TGTGCCAGCAGTTCTAGTACCTACGAGCAGTACTTC.